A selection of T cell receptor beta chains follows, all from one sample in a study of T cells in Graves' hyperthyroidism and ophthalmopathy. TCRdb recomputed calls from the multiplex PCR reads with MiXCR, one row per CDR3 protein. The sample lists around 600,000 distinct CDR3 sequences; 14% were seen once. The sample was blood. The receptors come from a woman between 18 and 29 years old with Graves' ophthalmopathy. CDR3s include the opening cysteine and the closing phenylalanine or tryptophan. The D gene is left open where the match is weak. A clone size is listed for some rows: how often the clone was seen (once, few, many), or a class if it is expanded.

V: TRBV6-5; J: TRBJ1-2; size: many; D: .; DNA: TGTGCCAGCAGTTACCGTGCCCTTTACACCGGGGAAAACTATGGCTACACCTTC; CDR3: CASSYRALYTGENYGYTF
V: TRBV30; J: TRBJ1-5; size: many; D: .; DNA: TGTGCCTGGAGTGTCGCCAGTAGCAATCAGCCCCAGCATTTT; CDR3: CAWSVASSNQPQHF
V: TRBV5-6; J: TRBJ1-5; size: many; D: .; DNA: TGTGCCAGCAGGGTCCAGGGACTCAATCAGCCCCAGCATTTT; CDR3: CASRVQGLNQPQHF
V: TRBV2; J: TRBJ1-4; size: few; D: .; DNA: TGTGCCAGCAGCCTTCAGCCGGGGTATGAAAAACTGTTTTTT; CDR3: CASSLQPGYEKLFF
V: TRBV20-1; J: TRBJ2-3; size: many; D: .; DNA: TGCAGTGCTAAGTCGGAGGGGCACACAGATACGCAGTATTTT; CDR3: CSAKSEGHTDTQYF
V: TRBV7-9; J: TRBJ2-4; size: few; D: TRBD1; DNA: TGTGCCAGCGAAACAGGGGTAGCCAAAAACATTCAGTACTTC; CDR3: CASETGVAKNIQYF
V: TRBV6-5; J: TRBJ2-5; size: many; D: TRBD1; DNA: TGTGCCAGCAGTTACTCGCCCCAGACAGGGCGGACGGAGACCCAGTACTTC; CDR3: CASSYSPQTGRTETQYF
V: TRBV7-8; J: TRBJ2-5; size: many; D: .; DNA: TGTGCCAGCAGCTTAGAGGTCTCGTGGGAGCAAGGGGCGGGGGAGACCCAGTACTTC; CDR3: CASSLEVSWEQGAGETQYF
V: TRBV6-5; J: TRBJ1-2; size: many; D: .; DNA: TGTGCCAGCAGTTACGGGACACCCTCTAACTATGGCTACACCTTC; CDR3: CASSYGTPSNYGYTF
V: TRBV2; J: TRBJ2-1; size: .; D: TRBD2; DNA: TGTGCCAGCAGGGAAACTAGCGGGGGCCACAATGAGCAGTTCTTC; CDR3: CASRETSGGHNEQFF
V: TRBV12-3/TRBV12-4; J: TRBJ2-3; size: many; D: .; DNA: TGTGCCAGCAGTTTAGACGACTTCGGGGAGGCAGATACGCAGTATTTT; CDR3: CASSLDDFGEADTQYF
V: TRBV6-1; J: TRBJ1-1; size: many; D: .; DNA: TGTGCCAGCAGACCCGCCCTGGAGGGGACTGAAGCTTTCTTT; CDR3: CASRPALEGTEAFF
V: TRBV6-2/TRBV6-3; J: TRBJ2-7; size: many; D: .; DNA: TGTGCCAGCAGTTACTCGAGGGGCGGAGATAGGGACGAGCAGTACTTC; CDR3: CASSYSRGGDRDEQYF
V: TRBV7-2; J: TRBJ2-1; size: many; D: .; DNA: TGTGCCACTTTAGCGCTGAGCTCCTACAATGAGCAGTTCTTC; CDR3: CATLALSSYNEQFF
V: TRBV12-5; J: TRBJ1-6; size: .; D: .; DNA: TGTGCTAGTGGTCCAAAACGGACAGACAATAATTCACCCCTCCACTTT; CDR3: CASGPKRTDNNSPLHF
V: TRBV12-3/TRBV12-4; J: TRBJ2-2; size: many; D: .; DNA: TGTGCCAGCAGTTTAGTCGGGCCTGGGCCCGGGGAGCTGTTTTTT; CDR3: CASSLVGPGPGELFF
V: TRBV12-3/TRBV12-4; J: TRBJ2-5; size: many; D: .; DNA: TGTGCCAGCAGTTCTCAGGTGACCCAAGAGACCCAGTACTTC; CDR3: CASSSQVTQETQYF
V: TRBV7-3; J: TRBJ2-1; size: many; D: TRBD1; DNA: TGTGCCAGCAGCTTACTAGGGACAGGAGCCATGGGGGACAATGAGCAGTTCTTC; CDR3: CASSLLGTGAMGDNEQFF
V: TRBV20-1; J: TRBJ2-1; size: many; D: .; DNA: TGCAGTGCTAGAGCTGACAATGAGCAGTTCTTC; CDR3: CSARADNEQFF
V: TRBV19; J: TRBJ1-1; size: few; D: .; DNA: TGTGCCAGTGGACGGGAGGTTTCTTTCTTT; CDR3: CASGREVSFF
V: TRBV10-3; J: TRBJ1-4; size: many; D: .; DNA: TGTGCCATCAGTGACGGGACTACTAATGAAAAACTGTTTTTT; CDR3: CAISDGTTNEKLFF
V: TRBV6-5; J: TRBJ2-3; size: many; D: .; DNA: TGTGCCAGCAGTTACGTCCGGGGGGCGGATACGCAGTATTTT; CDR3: CASSYVRGADTQYF
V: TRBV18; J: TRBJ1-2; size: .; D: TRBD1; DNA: TGTGCCAGCTCACCCCGAACAGGGGAGGGGAATGGCTACACCTTC; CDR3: CASSPRTGEGNGYTF
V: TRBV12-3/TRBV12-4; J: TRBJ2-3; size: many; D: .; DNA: TGTGCCAGCAGTTTCGGCAGGTCGGCAGATACGCAGTATTTT; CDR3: CASSFGRSADTQYF
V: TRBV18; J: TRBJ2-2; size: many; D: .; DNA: TGTGCCAGCTCAGCAGGGCCTGGGGAGCTGTTTTTT; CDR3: CASSAGPGELFF
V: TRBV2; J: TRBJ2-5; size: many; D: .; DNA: TGTGCCAGCAGTGGACAGGCGGCCCAAGGGACCCAGTACTTC; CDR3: CASSGQAAQGTQYF
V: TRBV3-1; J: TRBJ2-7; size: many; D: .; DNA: TGTGCCAGCACCTCAGGGAGCGGTTCCTACGAGCAGTACTTC; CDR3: CASTSGSGSYEQYF
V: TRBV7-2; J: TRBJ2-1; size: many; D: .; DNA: TGTGCCAGCAGCTTACTCGGATGGACGGGAGTGATCAATGAGCAGTTCTTC; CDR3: CASSLLGWTGVINEQFF
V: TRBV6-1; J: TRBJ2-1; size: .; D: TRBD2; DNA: TGTGCCAGCAGTGAATTAGGCGGGGGTACCCCTTACAATGAGCAGTTCTTC; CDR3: CASSELGGGTPYNEQFF
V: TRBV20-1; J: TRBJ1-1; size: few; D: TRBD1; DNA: TGCAGTGCTAGTTCAGGAGGACAGGGGGACACTGAAGCTTTCTTT; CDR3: CSASSGGQGDTEAFF
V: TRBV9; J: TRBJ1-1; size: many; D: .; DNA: TGTGCCAGCAGCGAGGGGTGGGGAGGGGGCACTGAAGCTTTCTTT; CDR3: CASSEGWGGGTEAFF
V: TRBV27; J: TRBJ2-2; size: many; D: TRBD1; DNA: TGTGCCAGCAGTTTATCGGGGACAGTTCCCACCGGGGAGCTGTTTTTT; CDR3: CASSLSGTVPTGELFF
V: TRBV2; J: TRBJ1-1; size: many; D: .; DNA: TGTGCCAGCAGTGACATCTCTATGAACACTGAAGCTTTCTTT; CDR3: CASSDISMNTEAFF
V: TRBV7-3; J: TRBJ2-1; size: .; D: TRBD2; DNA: TGTGCCAGCAGCCCCTGGCCGGGAGGGGGCTCCTACAATGAGCAGTTCTTC; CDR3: CASSPWPGGGSYNEQFF
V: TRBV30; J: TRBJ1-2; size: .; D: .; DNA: TGTGCCTGGAGTGTACACTGGCAGGGAGCGAACCTTTTCGATGGCTACACCTTC; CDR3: CAWSVHWQGANLFDGYTF
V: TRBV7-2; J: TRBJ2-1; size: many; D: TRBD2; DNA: TGTGCCAGCAGCTCGGGGGGGGCCGGCAATGAGCAGTTCTTC; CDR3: CASSSGGAGNEQFF
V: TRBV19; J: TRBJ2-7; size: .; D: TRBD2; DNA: TGTGCCAGTATTGGGACTAGCGGGACCGAGCAGTACTTC; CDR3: CASIGTSGTEQYF
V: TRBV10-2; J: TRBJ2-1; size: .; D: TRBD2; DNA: TGCGCCAGCAGTACCGGGACTATCTCCTACAATGAGCAGTTCTTC; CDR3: CASSTGTISYNEQFF
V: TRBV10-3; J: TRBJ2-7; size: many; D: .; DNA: TGTGCCATCAGGAACCTCAACAGCGGGTCCATCTCCTACGAGCAGTACTTC; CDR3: CAIRNLNSGSISYEQYF
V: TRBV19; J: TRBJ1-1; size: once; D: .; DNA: TGTGCCATTAGGGCAGGGGTCGCCAACACTGAAGCTTTCTTT; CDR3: CAIRAGVANTEAFF
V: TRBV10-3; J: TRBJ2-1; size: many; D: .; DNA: TGTGCCACGCTATCGGGGGAATTCATCGATGAGCAGTTCTTC; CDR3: CATLSGEFIDEQFF
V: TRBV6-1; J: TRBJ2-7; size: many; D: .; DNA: TGTGCCAGCAGTGAAGTCGGCGGGGAATTCTACGAGCAGTACTTC; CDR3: CASSEVGGEFYEQYF
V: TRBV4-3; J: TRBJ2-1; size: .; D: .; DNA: TGCGCCAGCAGCCAAGATATACGGGAATTGGAACAGTTCTTC; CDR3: CASSQDIRELEQFF
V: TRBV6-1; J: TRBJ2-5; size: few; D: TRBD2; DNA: TGTGCCAGCTCACCACCGACTAGCGGGAGGGATCAAGAGACCCAGTACTTC; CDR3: CASSPPTSGRDQETQYF
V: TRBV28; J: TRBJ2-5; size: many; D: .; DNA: TGTGCCAGCACCGAGGGACATCTGGAGACCCAGTACTTC; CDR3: CASTEGHLETQYF
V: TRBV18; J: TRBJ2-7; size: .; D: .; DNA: TGTGCCAGCTCACCACCGTTTGGAGGGTGCTACGAGCAGTACTTC; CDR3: CASSPPFGGCYEQYF
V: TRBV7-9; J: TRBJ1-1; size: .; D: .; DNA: TGTGCCAGCAGCTTTGGGGGGCGAGGTGAAGCTTTCTTT; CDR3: CASSFGGRGEAFF
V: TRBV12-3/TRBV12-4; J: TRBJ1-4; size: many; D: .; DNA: TGTGCCAGCAGTGCGGGACTGATGAATGAAAAACTGTTTTTT; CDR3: CASSAGLMNEKLFF
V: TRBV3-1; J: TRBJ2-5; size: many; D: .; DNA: TGTGCCAGCAGCCAAGTTTGGGAGACCCAGTACTTC; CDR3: CASSQVWETQYF